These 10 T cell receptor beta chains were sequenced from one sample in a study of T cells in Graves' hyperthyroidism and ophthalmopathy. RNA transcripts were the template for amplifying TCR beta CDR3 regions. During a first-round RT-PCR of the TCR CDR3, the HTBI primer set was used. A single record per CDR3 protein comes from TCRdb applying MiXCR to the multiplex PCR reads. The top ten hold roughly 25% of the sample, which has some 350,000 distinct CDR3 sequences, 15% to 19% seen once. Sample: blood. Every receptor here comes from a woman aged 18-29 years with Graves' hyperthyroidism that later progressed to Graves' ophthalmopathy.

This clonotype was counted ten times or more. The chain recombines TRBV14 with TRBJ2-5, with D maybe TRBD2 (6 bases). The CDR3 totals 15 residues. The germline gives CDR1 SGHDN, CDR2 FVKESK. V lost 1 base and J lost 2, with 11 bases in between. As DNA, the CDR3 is TGTGCCAGCAGCCAAGCCGGGACTCGACAAGAGACCCAGTACTTC. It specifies CASSQAGTRQETQYF.

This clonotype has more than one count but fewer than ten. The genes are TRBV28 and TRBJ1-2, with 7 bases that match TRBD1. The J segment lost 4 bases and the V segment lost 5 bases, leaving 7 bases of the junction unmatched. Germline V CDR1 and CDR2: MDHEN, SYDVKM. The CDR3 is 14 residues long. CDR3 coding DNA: TGTGCCAGCAGTGGCAGGGGGGCTTTCTATGGCTACACCTTC. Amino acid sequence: CASSGRGAFYGYTF.

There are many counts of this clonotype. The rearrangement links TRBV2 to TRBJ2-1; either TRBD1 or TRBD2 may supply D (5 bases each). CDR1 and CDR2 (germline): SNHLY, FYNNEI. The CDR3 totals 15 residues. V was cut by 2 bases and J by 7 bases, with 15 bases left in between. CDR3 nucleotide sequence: TGTGCCAGCAGTGAAAATCGGGGCATGGCGAATGAGCAGTTCTTC. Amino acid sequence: CASSENRGMANEQFF.

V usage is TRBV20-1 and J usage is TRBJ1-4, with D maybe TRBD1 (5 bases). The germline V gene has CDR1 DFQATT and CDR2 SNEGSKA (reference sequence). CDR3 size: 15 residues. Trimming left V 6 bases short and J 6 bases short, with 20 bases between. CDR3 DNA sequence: TGCAGTGCCCACGGACTCCCCGAGGGGCATGAAAAACTGTTTTTT. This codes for CSAHGLPEGHEKLFF.

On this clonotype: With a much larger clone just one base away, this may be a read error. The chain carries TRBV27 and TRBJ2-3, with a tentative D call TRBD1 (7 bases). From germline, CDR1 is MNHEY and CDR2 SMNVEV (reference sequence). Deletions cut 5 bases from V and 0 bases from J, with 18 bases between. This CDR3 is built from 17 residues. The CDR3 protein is CASSDLRDSHSTDTQYF. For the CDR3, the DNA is TGTGCCAGCAGTGATTTGCGGGACAGCCACAGCACAGATACGCAGTATTTT.

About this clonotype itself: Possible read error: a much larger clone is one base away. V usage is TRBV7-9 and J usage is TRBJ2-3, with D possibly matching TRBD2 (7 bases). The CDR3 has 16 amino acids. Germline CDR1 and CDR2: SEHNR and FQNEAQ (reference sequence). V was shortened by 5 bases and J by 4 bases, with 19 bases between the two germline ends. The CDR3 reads CASSPGGSGVSDTQYF. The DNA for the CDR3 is TGTGCCAGCAGCCCCGGGGGCAGCGGGGTCTCAGATACGCAGTATTTT.

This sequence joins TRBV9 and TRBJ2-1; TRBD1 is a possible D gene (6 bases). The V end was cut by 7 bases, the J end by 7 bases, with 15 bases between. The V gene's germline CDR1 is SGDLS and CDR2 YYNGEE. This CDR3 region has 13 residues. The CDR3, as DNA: TGTGCCAGCGGTACAGGGTCGGTAAATGAGCAGTTCTTC. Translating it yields CASGTGSVNEQFF.

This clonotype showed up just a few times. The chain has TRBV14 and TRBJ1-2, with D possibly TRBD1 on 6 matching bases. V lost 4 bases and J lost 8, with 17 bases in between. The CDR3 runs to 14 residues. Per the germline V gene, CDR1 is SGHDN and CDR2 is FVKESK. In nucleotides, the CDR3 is TGTGCCAGCAGCCTTCGGGACACGGTTGGCGGCTACACCTTC. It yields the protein CASSLRDTVGGYTF.

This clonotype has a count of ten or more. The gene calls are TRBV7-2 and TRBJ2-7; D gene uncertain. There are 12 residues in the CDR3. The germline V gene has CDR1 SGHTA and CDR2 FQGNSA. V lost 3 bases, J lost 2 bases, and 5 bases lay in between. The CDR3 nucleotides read TGTGCCAGCAGCTTGAAAACCTACGAGCAGTACTTC. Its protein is CASSLKTYEQYF. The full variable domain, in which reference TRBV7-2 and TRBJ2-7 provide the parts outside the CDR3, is GAGVSQSPSNKVTEKGKDVELRCDPISGHTALYWYRQSLGQGLEFLIYFQGNSAPDKSGLPSDRFSAERTGGSVSTLTIQRTQQEDSAVYLCASSLKTYEQYFGPGTRLTVT.

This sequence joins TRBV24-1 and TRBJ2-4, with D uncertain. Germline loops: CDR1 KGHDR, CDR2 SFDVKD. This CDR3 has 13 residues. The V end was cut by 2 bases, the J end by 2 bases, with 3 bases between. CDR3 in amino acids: CATSDSTKNIQYF. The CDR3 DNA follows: TGTGCCACCAGTGATTCTACCAAAAACATTCAGTACTTC.